One and the same sample provided the 28 T cell receptor beta chains below, sequenced in a study of cytomegalovirus exposure and HLA in healthy donors. Only in-frame clones appear in the TCRdb table, and some are missing; sequencing was by immunoSEQ multiplex PCR. The repertoire holds 90,000 or so clones, with 85% as singletons. The sequencing input was PBMCs. These receptors all stem from a man between 18 and 29 years old in good health and CMV-seropositive.

The gene calls are TRBV29-1 and TRBJ2-5; the D is unclear. Germline lookup yields CDR1 SQVTM and CDR2 ANQGSEA. Between the trimmed V and J ends, which lost 4 bases and 6 bases, there was a span of 18 bases. The CDR3 spans 14 residues. The CDR3: CSVVYPGPLKTQYF. DNA for the CDR3: TGCAGCGTTGTTTACCCAGGCCCCCTAAAGACCCAGTACTTC.

This sequence joins TRBV18 and TRBJ1-1; perhaps TRBD1 as D (6 bases). Germline V gives CDR1 KGHSH, CDR2 LQKENI. Trimming shortened V by 2 bases and J by 3 bases, and 19 bases separated the two germline ends. The CDR3 has 17 amino acids. CDR3 sequence (DNA): TGTGCCAGCTCACCAGGGGCAACAGGGTTAGGGGACACTGAAGCTTTCTTT. As protein: CASSPGATGLGDTEAFF.

This sequence joins TRBV6-5 and TRBJ2-3; D not certain. Germline values: CDR1 MNHEY, CDR2 SVGAGI. The CDR3 consists of 15 residues. Trimming shortened V by 0 bases and J by 2 bases, and 9 bases separated the two germline ends. As DNA, the CDR3 is TGTGCCAGCAGTTACTCGTCCCGAGCCACAGATACGCAGTATTTT. Protein product: CASSYSSRATDTQYF.

The V call is TRBV25-1, the J call TRBJ1-3; D remains ambiguous. There are 13 residues in the CDR3. The V end lost 4 bases, the J end lost 7 bases, and 11 bases lay between the germline ends. Per the germline V gene, CDR1 is MGHDK and CDR2 is SYGVNS. CDR3 residues: CASSGPGGNTIYF. CDR3 in DNA: TGTGCCAGCAGTGGTCCTGGAGGGAACACCATATATTTT. Full variable domain (missing parts from reference TRBV25-1 and TRBJ1-3): EADIYQTPRYLVIGTGKKITLECSQTMGHDKMYWYQQDPGMELHLIHYSYGVNSTEKGDLSSESTVSRIRTEHFPLTLESARPSHTSQYLCASSGPGGNTIYFGEGSWLTVV.

The genes are TRBV2 and TRBJ1-3; D is unclear. CDR1 is SNHLY and CDR2 is FYNNEI in the germline V gene. The V end was cut by 5 bases, the J end by 0 bases, with 8 bases between. The CDR3 runs 14 residues. The CDR3 region has the DNA TGTGCCAGCAGTCAGGCCGACTCTGGAAACACCATATATTTT. This encodes CASSQADSGNTIYF.

The chain combines TRBV19 with TRBJ2-7, with 8 bases matching TRBD2. Germline assignment: CDR1 LNHDA and CDR2 SQIVND (reference sequence). The CDR3 sequence is 16 residues long. V lost 2 bases, J lost 0 bases, and 6 bases stayed unmatched. CDR3 residues: CASSIKVAGSSYEQYF. The CDR3 DNA reads as TGTGCCAGTAGTATAAAGGTAGCGGGGTCCTCCTACGAGCAGTACTTC.

The chain couples TRBV7-2 to TRBJ1-2, with D perhaps matching TRBD1 (5 bases). Germline V gene sequence: CDR1 SGHTA, CDR2 FQGNSA. V lost 2 bases to trimming and J lost 5 bases, with 6 bases between them. This CDR3 has 12 amino acids. In DNA form, the CDR3 reads TGTGCCAGCAGCTTAACAGGATATGGCTACACCTTC. Its protein is CASSLTGYGYTF.

This clone has just one count. The CDR3 nucleotides read TGTGCCAGCAGTGCCGGACAGGGAGTCACTGAAGCTTTCTTT. Its protein is CASSAGQGVTEAFF. V usage is TRBV9 and J usage is TRBJ1-1, with TRBD1 matching 8 bases. From germline, CDR1 is SGDLS and CDR2 YYNGEE. Losses at the gene ends were 5 bases for V and 4 bases for J; bases not matched to a gene: 7. The CDR3 runs 14 residues.

J is TRBJ2-2 and V is TRBV11-2, with 11 nucleotides matching TRBD2. Germline V CDR1 and CDR2: SGHAT, FQNNGV. The CDR3 totals 15 residues. The V and J ends lost 1 base and 8 bases, in that order; junction bases with no gene match: 3. The CDR3 DNA reads TGTGCCAGCAGCTTAGTACTAGCGGGAGTTGGGGAGCTGTTTTTT. This sequence encodes CASSLVLAGVGELFF.

This clone was observed a handful of times. The chain links TRBV7-3 to TRBJ1-2; 11 bases align to TRBD1. Germline V gene data show CDR1 as SGHTA and CDR2 as FQGTGA. This CDR3 is built from 13 residues. V was pared by 5 bases and J by 8 bases, with 4 bases of the junction left unmatched. CDR3 protein: CASSLGQGEGYTF. In nucleotides, the CDR3 is TGTGCCAGCAGCCTGGGACAGGGGGAGGGCTACACCTTC.

J is TRBJ2-1 and V is TRBV29-1; D not resolved. CDR1 is SQVTM and CDR2 is ANQGSEA in the germline V gene. With 5 bases removed from V and 9 bases from J, the gap between germline ends came to 17 bases. The CDR3 totals 13 residues. For the CDR3, the DNA is TGCAGCGTTACAGACCATTTTTCCTTTGAGCAGTTCTTC. Protein product: CSVTDHFSFEQFF.

The rearrangement links TRBV4-2 to TRBJ2-5; 7 nucleotides match TRBD2. Germline V gene lookup returns CDR1 LGHNA and CDR2 YNFKEQ. The CDR3 length is 15 residues. Trimming took 6 bases from V and 0 from J; bases not matched to a gene: 7. This CDR3 is CASRGEGGNQETQYF. DNA of the CDR3: TGTGCCAGCAGGGGCGAGGGAGGGAACCAAGAGACCCAGTACTTC.

The V call is TRBV7-6, the J call TRBJ2-7, with TRBD2 matching 8 bases. The CDR3 covers 14 residues. Germline trimming cut 0 bases from V and 5 bases from J; bases unmatched to any gene: 3. From germline, CDR1 is SGHVS and CDR2 FNYEAQ. DNA for the CDR3: TGTGCCAGCAGCTTAGCTCGGGAGGGGGACGAGCAGTACTTC. Residues: CASSLAREGDEQYF.

The V call is TRBV9, the J call TRBJ2-7, with TRBD2 as a possible D gene (6 bases). Germline V gives CDR1 SGDLS, CDR2 YYNGEE. CDR3 length: 12 residues. The V end lost 0 bases, the J end lost 6 bases, and 7 bases lay between the germline ends. The CDR3 DNA sequence: TGTGCCAGCAGCGTAGGACTAGGCGAGCAGTACTTC. It is translated as CASSVGLGEQYF. Variable domain in full (rest from reference TRBV9 and TRBJ2-7): DSGVTQTPKHLITATGQRVTLRCSPRSGDLSVYWYQQSLDQGLQFLIQYYNGEERAKGNILERFSAQQFPDLHSELNLSSLELGDSALYFCASSVGLGEQYFGPGTRLTVT.

This chain connects TRBV30 to TRBJ2-5, with D maybe TRBD1 (6 bases). Germline CDR1 GTSNPN, CDR2 SVGIG (reference sequence). This CDR3 region has 12 residues. V lost 4 bases and J 5 bases, leaving 11 bases between the germline ends. The CDR3 sequence: CAWKGGWETQYF. CDR3 sequence (DNA): TGTGCCTGGAAAGGGGGTTGGGAGACCCAGTACTTC.

The V and J genes are TRBV18 and TRBJ1-4, with D perhaps TRBD1 (5 bases). In germline, CDR1 is KGHSH, CDR2 LQKENI. Trimming took 2 bases from V and 4 from J, leaving 11 bases between them. The CDR3 contains 15 residues. CDR3 coding DNA: TGTGCCAGCTCACCAGAGGAGGGGCTTAATGAAAAACTGTTTTTT. Protein: CASSPEEGLNEKLFF.

CDR3 in amino acids: CASSEFTTPFQGAWETQYF. The CDR3 coding sequence is TGTGCCAGCAGTGAATTTACCACCCCCTTTCAGGGGGCTTGGGAGACCCAGTACTTC. The chain is built from TRBV6-1 and TRBJ2-5; 8 bases are a match to TRBD1. The length of the CDR3 is 19 residues. Unmatched junction bases numbered 19, after V lost 2 bases and J lost 5 bases. CDR1 and CDR2 from the germline V gene are MNHNS and SASEGT.

This clone has a handful of counts. The chain is built from TRBV7-9 and TRBJ1-3; D not resolved. V gave up 4 bases and J gave up 0 bases, with 10 bases separating them. The CDR3 is 15 amino acids. Per the germline V gene, CDR1 is SEHNR and CDR2 is FQNEAQ (reference sequence). The CDR3 DNA follows: TGTGCCAGCAGCTCGCGCACGAGCTCTGGAAACACCATATATTTT. Protein: CASSSRTSSGNTIYF.

The chain uses TRBV4-2 and TRBJ1-3, with TRBD1 matching over 9 bases. V trimming: 1 base; J trimming: 1 base; junction bases outside the gene matches: 2. CDR3 length: 16 residues. The germline CDR1 and CDR2 sequences are LGHNA and YNFKEQ. CDR3 sequence: CASSQVGQGSGNTIYF. CDR3 nucleotide sequence: TGTGCCAGCAGCCAAGTCGGACAGGGGTCTGGAAACACCATATATTTT.

The chain couples TRBV7-2 to TRBJ1-1; TRBD1 might be the D (6 bases). CDR1 and CDR2 (germline): SGHTA, FQGNSA. The length of the CDR3 is 14 residues. V was trimmed by 4 bases and J by 0 bases, leaving 9 bases between them. The CDR3 loop reads CASSWGHMNTEAFF. CDR3 nucleotide sequence: TGTGCCAGCAGCTGGGGACATATGAACACTGAAGCTTTCTTT.

The V call is TRBV11-3, the J call TRBJ2-3; 10 bases agree with TRBD2. CDR1 is SGHNT and CDR2 is YENEEA in the germline V gene. This CDR3 comprises 18 residues. V was pared by 3 bases and J by 4 bases, with 13 bases of the junction left unmatched. CDR3 loop: CASSLPSGRGDHADTQYF. CDR3 DNA sequence: TGTGCCAGCAGCTTGCCTAGCGGGAGAGGGGACCACGCAGATACGCAGTATTTT.

The genes are TRBV27 and TRBJ1-4; D not certain. The germline V gene has CDR1 MNHEY and CDR2 SMNVEV (reference sequence). Trimming left V 7 bases short and J 3 bases short, with 15 bases between. The CDR3 spans 15 residues. The CDR3 is CASKLRRSPNEKLFF. CDR3 DNA sequence: TGTGCCAGCAAGCTGAGGCGTAGCCCTAATGAAAAACTGTTTTTT.

The CDR3 bases are TGCAGCGTTGGGACAGCTGGAAACACCATATATTTT. Residues: CSVGTAGNTIYF. The chain joins TRBV29-1 to TRBJ1-3, with D possibly matching TRBD1 (6 bases). The CDR3 has 12 amino acids. Trimming took off 4 bases at V and 2 bases at J, with 6 bases between the two ends. Germline assignment: CDR1 SQVTM and CDR2 ANQGSEA. Full variable domain (missing parts from reference TRBV29-1 and TRBJ1-3): SAVISQKPSRDICQRGTSLTIQCQVDSQVTMMFWYRQQPGQSLTLIATANQGSEATYESGFVIDKFPISRPNLTFSTLTVSNMSPEDSSIYLCSVGTAGNTIYFGEGSWLTVV.

The CDR3: CSVATGVMNTEAFF. DNA for the CDR3: TGCAGCGTTGCGACAGGCGTCATGAACACTGAAGCTTTCTTT. V usage is TRBV29-1 and J usage is TRBJ1-1; perhaps TRBD1 as D (6 bases). Trimming removed 4 bases from V and 0 bases from J, with 12 bases in between. Germline assignment: CDR1 SQVTM and CDR2 ANQGSEA. This CDR3 is built from 14 residues.

This chain links TRBV6-5 with TRBJ1-1; TRBD1 matches 10 bases. In germline, CDR1 is MNHEY, CDR2 SVGAGI. The CDR3 spans 13 residues. V dropped 6 bases and J dropped 3; count of bases not matched to a gene: 1. The DNA for the CDR3 is TGTGCCAGCAGGGACAGGGGGTACACTGAAGCTTTCTTT. Translating it yields CASRDRGYTEAFF.

This clone was found once. CDR3 loop: CASSRRQGAAGELFF. Written as DNA, the CDR3 is TGTGCCAGCAGCCGCCGACAGGGGGCCGCCGGGGAGCTGTTTTTT. The V and J genes are TRBV11-3 and TRBJ2-2, with TRBD1 identical over 10 bases. J was trimmed by 6 bases and V by 5 bases; bases with no gene match: 6. The CDR3 sequence is 15 residues long. CDR1 SGHNT and CDR2 YENEEA come from the germline V gene.

The chain links TRBV21-1 to TRBJ2-2; the listed D gene, TRBD1, was not tested against the DNA. TRBV21-1 is flagged as a pseudogene. The CDR3 runs to 16 residues. The CDR3 bases are TGTGCCAGCAGCTCCCGGACAGGGGGTTCTTCTGGGGAGCTGTTTTTT. Encoded protein: CASSSRTGGSSGELFF.

The rearrangement links TRBV5-1 to TRBJ2-3, with unresolved D. The CDR3 runs to 15 residues. Trimming cost V 0 bases and J 0 bases, with 8 bases left between them. Germline V gene lookup returns CDR1 SGHRS and CDR2 YFSETQ. The CDR3 DNA reads as TGCGCCAGCAGCTTGGTGGCGGCCAGCACAGATACGCAGTATTTT. This encodes CASSLVAASTDTQYF.